This T cell receptor beta chain was captured in a study of CD4 T cells in relation to SARS-CoV-2 and coronaviruses. For the study at large: After less than eleven days of antigen culture, PBMC TCR beta CDR3s were sequenced. The HLA restriction of the shared crossreactive spike epitopes was mapped.

Generated by immunoSEQ multiplex PCR, the TCRdb table keeps only in-frame clones and is missing some. The table shows 25,000 to 30,000 clones, with 74% occurring only once. This clone came up once. Its antigen is unknown. The study, taken as a whole, reports: Around 60% of donors had memory CD4+ clonotypes crossrecognizing SARS-CoV-2 and common cold coronavirus spike.

The unexposed donors gave CD4+ T cells in about 2011-2019, prior to COVID-19. After more than eight days of culture, CD4+ T cells were isolated. Unexposed-donor CD4+ T cells were probed with SARS-CoV-2 S/N and four cold-coronavirus spikes, cells permitting. Per germline, CDR1 LGHNA and CDR2 YSLEER. With 1 base clipped from V and 6 bases from J, the junction kept 10 bases outside the gene matches. The CDR3 runs to 16 residues. The receptor's source is a human donor in good health. Sequencing was carried out using CD4+ T cells from PBMCs, cultured in vitro. This chain connects TRBV4-3 to TRBJ2-3, with 7 bases aligning to TRBD1. CDR3 sequence (DNA): TGCGCCAGCAGCCAAGGGTATGGGACAGTGTTGGATACGCAGTATTTT. The encoded protein is CASSQGYGTVLDTQYF.